Detailed here is one T cell receptor beta chain. Sequenced by immunoSEQ multiplex PCR; TCRdb stores in-frame clones only, minus some. The top ten hold 1.7% of the sample, which has nearly 400,000 clones, around 92% seen once. The recovered donors of Cohort 3 showed two negative PCRs, clearance, or symptom resolution. This record belongs to a study of blood T cell repertoires in COVID-19. About the research overall: PBMCs, B-cell-depleted T cells, or T cells were the source of the cDNA or gDNA that made up the material.

This CDR3 is built from 16 residues. Trimming shortened V by 0 bases and J by 2 bases, and 14 bases separated the two germline ends. Germline assignment: CDR1 GTSNPN and CDR2 SVGIG (reference sequence). The receptor comes from a woman in her thirties who had recovered from COVID-19. Sequencing was performed on PBMCs or T cells enriched from blood (not recorded which). The chain couples TRBV30 to TRBJ1-3; unclear D gene. CDR3 protein: CAWSVTGLEAGNTIYF. The CDR3 DNA reads as TGTGCCTGGAGTGTAACTGGACTAGAGGCTGGAAACACCATATATTTT.